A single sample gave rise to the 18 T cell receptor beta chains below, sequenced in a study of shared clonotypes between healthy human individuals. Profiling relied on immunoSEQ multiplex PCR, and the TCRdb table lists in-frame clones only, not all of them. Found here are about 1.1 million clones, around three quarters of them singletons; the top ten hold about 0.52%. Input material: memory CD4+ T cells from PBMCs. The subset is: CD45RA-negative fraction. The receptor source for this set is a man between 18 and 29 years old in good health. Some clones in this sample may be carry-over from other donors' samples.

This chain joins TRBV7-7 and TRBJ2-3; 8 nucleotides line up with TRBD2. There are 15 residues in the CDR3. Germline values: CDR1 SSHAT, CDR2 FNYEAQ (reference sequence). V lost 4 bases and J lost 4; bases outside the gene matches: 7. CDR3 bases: TGTGCCAGCAGCTCGGGACTAGGGACATCAGATACGCAGTATTTT. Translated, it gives CASSSGLGTSDTQYF.

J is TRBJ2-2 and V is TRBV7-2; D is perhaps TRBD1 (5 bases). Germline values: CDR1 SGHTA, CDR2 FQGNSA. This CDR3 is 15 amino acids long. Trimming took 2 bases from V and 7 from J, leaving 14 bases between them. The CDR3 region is CASSLMAGLGGELFF. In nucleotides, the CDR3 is TGTGCCAGCAGCTTAATGGCAGGGTTAGGCGGGGAGCTGTTTTTT.

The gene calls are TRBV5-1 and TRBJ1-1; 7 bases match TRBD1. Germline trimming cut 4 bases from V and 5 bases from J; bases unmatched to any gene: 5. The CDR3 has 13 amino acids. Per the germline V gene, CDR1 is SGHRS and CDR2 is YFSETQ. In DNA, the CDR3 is TGCGCCAGCAGCGCCGACAGGGAGACTGAAGCTTTCTTT. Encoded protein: CASSADRETEAFF.

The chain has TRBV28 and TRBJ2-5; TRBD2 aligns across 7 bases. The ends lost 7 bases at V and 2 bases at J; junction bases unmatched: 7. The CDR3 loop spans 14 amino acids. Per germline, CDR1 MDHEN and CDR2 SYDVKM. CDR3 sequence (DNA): TGTGCCAGCAACCTGGGGGGGGTACAAGAGACCCAGTACTTC. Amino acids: CASNLGGVQETQYF.

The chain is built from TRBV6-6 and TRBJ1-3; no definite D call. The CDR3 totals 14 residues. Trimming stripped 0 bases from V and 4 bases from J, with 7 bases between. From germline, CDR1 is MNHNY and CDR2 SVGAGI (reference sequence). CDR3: CASSYSSKGNTIYF. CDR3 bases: TGTGCCAGCAGTTACTCGAGTAAAGGAAACACCATATATTTT.

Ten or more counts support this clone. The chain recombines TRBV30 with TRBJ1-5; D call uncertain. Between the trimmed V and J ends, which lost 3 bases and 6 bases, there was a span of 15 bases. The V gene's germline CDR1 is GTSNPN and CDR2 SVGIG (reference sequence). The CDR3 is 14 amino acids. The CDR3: CAWRGPGAGQPQHF. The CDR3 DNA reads TGTGCCTGGAGAGGGCCGGGCGCAGGTCAGCCCCAGCATTTT.

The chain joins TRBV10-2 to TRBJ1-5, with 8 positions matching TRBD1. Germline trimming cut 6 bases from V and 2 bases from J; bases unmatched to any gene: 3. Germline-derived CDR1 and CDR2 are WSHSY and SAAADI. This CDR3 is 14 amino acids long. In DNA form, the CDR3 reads TGCGCCAGCAGCCAACAGGGGGGCAATCAGCCCCAGCATTTT. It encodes CASSQQGGNQPQHF.

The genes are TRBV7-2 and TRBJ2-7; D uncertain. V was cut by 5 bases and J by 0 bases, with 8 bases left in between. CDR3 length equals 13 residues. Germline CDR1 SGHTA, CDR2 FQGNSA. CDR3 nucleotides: TGTGCCAGCAGCGCTCCAAGCTCCTACGAGCAGTACTTC. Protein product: CASSAPSSYEQYF.

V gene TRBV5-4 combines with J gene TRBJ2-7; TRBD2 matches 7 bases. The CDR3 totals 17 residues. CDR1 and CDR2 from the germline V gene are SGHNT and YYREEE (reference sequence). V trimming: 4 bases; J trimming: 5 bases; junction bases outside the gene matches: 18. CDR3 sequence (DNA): TGTGCCAGCAGCCCCCGAGGGAGGGTAGGTGCTAGAGACGAGCAGTACTTC. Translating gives CASSPRGRVGARDEQYF.

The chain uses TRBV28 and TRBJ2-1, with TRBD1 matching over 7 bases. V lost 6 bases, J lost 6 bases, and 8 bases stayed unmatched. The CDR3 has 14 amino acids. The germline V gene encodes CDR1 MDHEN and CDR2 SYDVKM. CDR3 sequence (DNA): TGTGCCAGCAGAGAGACAGGGCGAAGCAATGAGCAGTTCTTC. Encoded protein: CASRETGRSNEQFF.

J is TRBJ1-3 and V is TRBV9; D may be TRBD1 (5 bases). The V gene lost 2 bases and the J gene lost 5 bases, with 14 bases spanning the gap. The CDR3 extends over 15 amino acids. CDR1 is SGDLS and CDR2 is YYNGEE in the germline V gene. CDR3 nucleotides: TGTGCCAGCAGCGTTAACGGGGGGACCAGAAACACCATATATTTT. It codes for CASSVNGGTRNTIYF. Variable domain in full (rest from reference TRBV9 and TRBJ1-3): DSGVTQTPKHLITATGQRVTLRCSPRSGDLSVYWYQQSLDQGLQFLIQYYNGEERAKGNILERFSAQQFPDLHSELNLSSLELGDSALYFCASSVNGGTRNTIYFGEGSWLTVV.

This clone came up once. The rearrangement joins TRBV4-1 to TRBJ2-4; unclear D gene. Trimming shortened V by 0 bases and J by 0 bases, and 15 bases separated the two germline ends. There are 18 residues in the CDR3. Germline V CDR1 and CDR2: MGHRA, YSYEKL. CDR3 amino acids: CASSQDRLDGLAKNIQYF. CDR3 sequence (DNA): TGCGCCAGCAGCCAAGATAGATTAGACGGGTTAGCCAAAAACATTCAGTACTTC.

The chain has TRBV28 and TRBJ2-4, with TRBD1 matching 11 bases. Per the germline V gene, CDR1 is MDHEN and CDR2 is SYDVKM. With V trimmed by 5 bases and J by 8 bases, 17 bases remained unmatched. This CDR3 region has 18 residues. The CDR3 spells CASSEPGQGGSRGYIQYF. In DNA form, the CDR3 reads TGTGCCAGCAGTGAACCGGGACAGGGGGGCTCAAGGGGGTACATTCAGTACTTC.

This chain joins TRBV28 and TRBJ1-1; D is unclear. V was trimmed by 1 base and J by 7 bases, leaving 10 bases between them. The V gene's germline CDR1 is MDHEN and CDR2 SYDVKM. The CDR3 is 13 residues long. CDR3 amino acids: CASSLSGPDEAFF. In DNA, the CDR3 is TGTGCCAGCAGTTTATCTGGACCCGATGAAGCTTTCTTT.

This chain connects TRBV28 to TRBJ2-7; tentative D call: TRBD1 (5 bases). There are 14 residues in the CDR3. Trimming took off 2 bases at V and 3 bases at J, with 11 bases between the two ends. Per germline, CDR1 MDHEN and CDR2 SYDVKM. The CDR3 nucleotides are TGTGCCAGCAGTTTAAGTAGGACACACTACGAGCAGTACTTC. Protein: CASSLSRTHYEQYF.

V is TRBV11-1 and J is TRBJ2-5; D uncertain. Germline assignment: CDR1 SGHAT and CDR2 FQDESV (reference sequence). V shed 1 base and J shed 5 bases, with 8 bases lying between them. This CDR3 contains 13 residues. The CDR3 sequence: CASSLEEWETQYF. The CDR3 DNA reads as TGTGCCAGCAGCTTAGAGGAATGGGAGACCCAGTACTTC. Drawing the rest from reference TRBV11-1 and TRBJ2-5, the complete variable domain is EAEVAQSPRYKITEKSQAVAFWCDPISGHATLYWYRQILGQGPELLVQFQDESVVDDSQLPKDRFSAERLKGVDSTLKIQPAELGDSAMYLCASSLEEWETQYFGPGTRLLVL.

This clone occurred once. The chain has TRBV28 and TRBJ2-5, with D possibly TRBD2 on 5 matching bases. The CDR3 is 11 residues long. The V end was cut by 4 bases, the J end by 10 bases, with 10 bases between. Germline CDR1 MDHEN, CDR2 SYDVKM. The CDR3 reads CASSYRDGQYF. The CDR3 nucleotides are TGTGCCAGCAGTTATCGGGATGGCCAGTACTTC.

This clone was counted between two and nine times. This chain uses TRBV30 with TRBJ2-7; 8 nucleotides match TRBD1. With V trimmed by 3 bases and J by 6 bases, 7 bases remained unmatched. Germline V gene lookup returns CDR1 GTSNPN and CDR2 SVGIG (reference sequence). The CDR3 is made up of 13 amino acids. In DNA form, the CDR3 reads TGTGCCTGGAGAGTACCCGGGACAGGCGAGCAGTACTTC. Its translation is CAWRVPGTGEQYF.